The 26 T cell receptor beta chains in this list originate from one sample, sequenced in a study of blood T cell repertoires in COVID-19 (dated by TCRdb to the early 2020s). Libraries were made using the immunoSEQ multiplex PCR assay. TCRdb provides this immuneACCESS table in a form limited to in-frame rearrangements. Some clones are lacking; in checked studies, under half of them reflect an unresolved V gene, and why the rest are absent is not known. The sample data list about 88,000 clones, and over 65% of these were observed just once. 11% of the sample is in the top ten clones. Material: peripheral blood. These receptors were obtained from a human donor in a cohort sampled during active COVID-19.

The chain joins TRBV19 to TRBJ2-1; maybe TRBD2 (5 bases). Looked up from germline, CDR1 is LNHDA and CDR2 is SQIVND (reference sequence). The length of the CDR3 is 15 residues. Between the trimmed V and J ends, which lost 6 bases and 7 bases, there was a span of 19 bases. The CDR3 bases are TGTGCCAGTAGAAAGGGCTCCGGGGAGAAGAATGAGCAGTTCTTC. Translation: CASRKGSGEKNEQFF.

J is TRBJ2-7 and V is TRBV7-9, with a possible D match to TRBD2 (5 bases). CDR1 and CDR2 from the germline V gene are SEHNR and FQNEAQ (reference sequence). This CDR3 has 14 residues. V gave up 5 bases and J gave up 2 bases, with 13 bases separating them. CDR3: CASSPRASTYEQYF. Here the CDR3 DNA reads TGTGCCAGCAGCCCTCGTGCTAGCACCTACGAGCAGTACTTC.

The V gene is TRBV14, the J gene TRBJ1-1; the D is unclear. CDR3 length: 14 residues. Germline V gene sequence: CDR1 SGHDN, CDR2 FVKESK. The V and J ends lost 4 bases and 0 bases respectively, with 9 bases between them. In DNA form, the CDR3 reads TGTGCCAGCAGCCGCATACAGCTGAACACTGAAGCTTTCTTT. Translation gives CASSRIQLNTEAFF.

This chain uses TRBV27 with TRBJ1-6; 11 nucleotides align to TRBD1. The CDR3 consists of 16 residues. J was trimmed by 5 bases and V by 8 bases; bases with no gene match: 8. In germline, CDR1 is MNHEY, CDR2 SMNVEV (reference sequence). CDR3 nucleotides: TGTGCCAGCCAGGACAGGGGGCGTTTGGATAATTCACCCCTCCACTTT. This codes for CASQDRGRLDNSPLHF.

CDR3: CAISAAGDLSYEQYF. CDR3 in DNA: TGTGCCATCAGTGCTGCGGGGGATCTCTCCTACGAGCAGTACTTC. This chain joins TRBV10-3 and TRBJ2-7; 7 positions agree with TRBD2. Germline CDR1 is ENHRY and CDR2 is SYGVKD. Trimming cost V 4 bases and J 0 bases; bases outside gene matches: 6. The CDR3 is 15 amino acids.

The V gene is TRBV7-9, the J gene TRBJ1-4, with 9 bases identical to TRBD1. The V segment lost 11 bases and the J segment 7 bases; nucleotides outside the gene matches: 8. Germline V gene data show CDR1 as SEHNR and CDR2 as FQNEAQ (reference sequence). The CDR3 totals 13 residues. The CDR3 here is CAGMGQGGEKLFF. CDR3 coding DNA: TGTGCCGGAATGGGACAGGGAGGTGAAAAACTGTTTTTT.

This chain joins TRBV19 and TRBJ2-3, with D possibly matching TRBD2 (7 bases). Trimming shortened V by 0 bases and J by 2 bases, and 12 bases separated the two germline ends. Germline V CDR1 and CDR2: LNHDA, SQIVND (reference sequence). The CDR3 is 16 amino acids. The CDR3 sequence: CASSIERGGSTDTQYF. The CDR3 DNA reads as TGTGCCAGTAGTATAGAGAGGGGGGGATCCACAGATACGCAGTATTTT.

The chain links TRBV4-1 to TRBJ2-7, with D maybe TRBD1 (6 bases). Germline V gives CDR1 MGHRA, CDR2 YSYEKL. V was clipped by 7 bases and J by 0 bases, with 16 bases between them. This CDR3 has 15 amino acids. The CDR3 spells CASTQGQAYSYEQYF. The CDR3 coding sequence is TGCGCCAGCACCCAGGGACAAGCCTACTCCTACGAGCAGTACTTC.

This clone was counted only a few times. The rearrangement links TRBV19 to TRBJ2-1; 8 bases agree with TRBD1. Germline lookup yields CDR1 LNHDA and CDR2 SQIVND (reference sequence). V was pared by 5 bases and J by 4 bases, with 4 bases of the junction left unmatched. This CDR3 has 14 residues. Here the CDR3 DNA reads TGTGCCAGTAGTTCCCGGGACAGGTACAATGAGCAGTTCTTC. As protein: CASSSRDRYNEQFF.

This clone showed up just a few times. The chain couples TRBV6-1 to TRBJ1-3, with TRBD1 matching 7 bases. V was pared by 4 bases and J by 2 bases, with 11 bases of the junction left unmatched. The CDR3 is 17 amino acids. Germline lookup yields CDR1 MNHNS and CDR2 SASEGT. CDR3 in DNA: TGTGCCAGCAGTGCCATAATAAACAGGGGAGCTGGAAACACCATATATTTT. Translated: CASSAIINRGAGNTIYF.

The chain links TRBV27 to TRBJ2-3; D gene unclear. Looked up from germline, CDR1 is MNHEY and CDR2 is SMNVEV (reference sequence). The CDR3 consists of 13 residues. Trimming cost V 3 bases and J 1 base, with 5 bases left between them. In nucleotides, the CDR3 is TGTGCCAGCAGTTTCTCCGGCACAGATACGCAGTATTTT. It translates to CASSFSGTDTQYF.

The sample holds one count of this clone. This chain links TRBV7-9 with TRBJ2-7, with unresolved D. V lost 5 bases and J 7 bases, leaving 9 bases between the germline ends. The CDR3 has 11 amino acids. Germline V gene lookup returns CDR1 SEHNR and CDR2 FQNEAQ (reference sequence). CDR3 coding DNA: TGTGCCAGCAGCGCGATTTCAGAGCAGTACTTC. Its translation is CASSAISEQYF.

In this sample, this clone turned up once. V usage is TRBV2 and J usage is TRBJ2-1; 9 bases align to TRBD1. Germline-derived CDR1 and CDR2 are SNHLY and FYNNEI. This CDR3 comprises 18 residues. The V gene end was trimmed by 4 bases and the J gene end by 2 bases; junction bases not matched to a gene: 12. DNA for the CDR3: TGTGCCAGCAGTGGGGGGACAGGGATGAGTTTTCCCTACAATGAGCAGTTCTTC. This sequence encodes CASSGGTGMSFPYNEQFF.

Worth noting for this clone: At one of its ends the junction is not consistent with the germline gene, which may arise from a read error. This rearrangement joins TRBV5-6 to TRBJ1-5, with 9 bases aligning to TRBD1. CDR3 length: 12 residues. Germline loops: CDR1 SGHDT, CDR2 YYEEEE. CDR3 DNA sequence: TGTGCCAGCAGTTCCTTTGGGACAGGGAAGTATTTT. Its protein is CASSSFGTGKYF. Full variable domain (outside the CDR3, taken from reference TRBV5-6 and TRBJ1-5): DAGVTQSPTHLIKTRGQQVTLRCSPKSGHDTVSWYQQALGQGPQFIFQYYEEEERQRGNFPDRFSGHQFPNYSSELNVNALLLGDSALYLCASSSFGTGKYFGDGTRLSIL.

This sequence joins TRBV5-6 and TRBJ1-2, with 7 bases aligning to TRBD1. Germline assignment: CDR1 SGHDT and CDR2 YYEEEE. The V segment lost 0 bases and the J segment 0 bases; nucleotides outside the gene matches: 5. The CDR3 runs 16 residues. The DNA for the CDR3 is TGTGCCAGCAGCTTGGGAGACAGGGAAGCTAACTATGGCTACACCTTC. Its protein is CASSLGDREANYGYTF. The full variable domain, with the rest looked up from reference TRBV5-6 and TRBJ1-2, is DAGVTQSPTHLIKTRGQQVTLRCSPKSGHDTVSWYQQALGQGPQFIFQYYEEEERQRGNFPDRFSGHQFPNYSSELNVNALLLGDSALYLCASSLGDREANYGYTFGSGTRLTVV.

The chain uses TRBV2 and TRBJ2-5, with 9 bases identical to TRBD2. Unmatched junction bases numbered 9, after V lost 6 bases and J lost 4 bases. This CDR3 contains 15 residues. In germline, CDR1 is SNHLY, CDR2 FYNNEI. The CDR3: CASSAPLAGAETQYF. In nucleotides, the CDR3 is TGTGCCAGCAGCGCACCGTTAGCGGGGGCAGAGACCCAGTACTTC.

The chain uses TRBV6-5 and TRBJ2-1, with 7 bases fitting TRBD1. The length of the CDR3 is 14 residues. Germline V gives CDR1 MNHEY, CDR2 SVGAGI. V was pared by 6 bases and J by 3 bases, with 5 bases of the junction left unmatched. DNA for the CDR3: TGTGCCAGCAGATCCGGGACAGACTACAATGAGCAGTTCTTC. Translation: CASRSGTDYNEQFF.

This sequence joins TRBV12-3 or TRBV12-4 and TRBJ1-5, with D possibly matching TRBD1 (5 bases). The CDR3 consists of 13 residues. The V and J ends lost 5 bases and 3 bases respectively, with 8 bases between them. The CDR3 bases are TGTGCCAGCAGTGGACAAATCAATCAGCCCCAGCATTTT. Protein sequence: CASSGQINQPQHF.

In regard to this clone: The junction shows a germline mismatch at one end, possibly a read error. The chain employs TRBV13 and TRBJ1-2; 7 bases are shared with TRBD1. The CDR3 spans 18 residues. The germline gives CDR1 PRHDT, CDR2 FYEKMQ (reference sequence). The CDR3 bases are TGTGCCACCAGCAGGATCCTCGGGACAGCGACGCTCAACTATGGCTACACCTTC. This codes for CATSRILGTATLNYGYTF.

The J gene is TRBJ2-5, the V gene TRBV7-9, with D possibly being TRBD1 (5 bases). The germline gives CDR1 SEHNR, CDR2 FQNEAQ (reference sequence). There are 14 residues in the CDR3. Deletions cut 3 bases from V and 2 bases from J, with 10 bases between. CDR3 protein: CASSLNQGQETQYF. The CDR3 DNA sequence: TGTGCCAGCAGCTTGAACCAGGGACAAGAGACCCAGTACTTC.

This clone was observed many times. V gene TRBV3-1 (or the pseudogene TRBV3-2) combines with J gene TRBJ1-2, with D unclear. CDR1 and CDR2 (germline): LGHDT, YNNKEL (reference sequence). Trimming removed 1 base at V and 2 bases at J, with 8 bases between. This CDR3 region has 14 residues. The CDR3 DNA reads TGTGCCAGCAGCCAAGTGGCCCAGAACTATGGCTACACCTTC. Protein sequence: CASSQVAQNYGYTF.

The chain links TRBV5-8 to TRBJ2-1, with 8 bases fitting TRBD2. V shed 4 bases and J 16 bases; nucleotides not matched to a gene: 16. CDR1 and CDR2 (germline): SGHTS, YDEGEE. This CDR3 has 14 residues. The CDR3 nucleotides read TGTGCCAGCAGCCCGGGGGGGGTTACCTCCCCGCCCTTCTTC. This codes for CASSPGGVTSPPFF.

This clone came up a few times. The chain links TRBV5-1 to TRBJ1-3; D might be TRBD1 (5 bases). V lost 2 bases to trimming and J lost 0 bases, with 9 bases between them. Germline CDR1 reads SGHRS; CDR2 reads YFSETQ. The CDR3 totals 15 residues. The CDR3 sequence: CASSFDSFSGNTIYF. The CDR3 DNA follows: TGCGCCAGCAGCTTCGACAGCTTCTCTGGAAACACCATATATTTT.

V usage is TRBV19 and J usage is TRBJ2-7, with D perhaps matching TRBD2 (6 bases). The germline V and J ends were trimmed by 4 bases and 3 bases, with 16 bases remaining between them. Per germline, CDR1 LNHDA and CDR2 SQIVND (reference sequence). This CDR3 contains 15 residues. CDR3 protein: CASSKVREVDYEQYF. As DNA, the CDR3 is TGTGCCAGTAGTAAGGTCAGGGAGGTGGACTACGAGCAGTACTTC.

This clone occurred a few times. The chain carries TRBV10-2 and TRBJ2-1; possible D gene TRBD2, 6 bases. V lost 3 bases to trimming and J lost 1 base, with 7 bases between them. The CDR3 runs 14 residues. Germline V gene lookup returns CDR1 WSHSY and CDR2 SAAADI. CDR3 bases: TGCGCCAGCAGTGAAGGGACTTCCTACAATGAGCAGTTCTTC. Translated: CASSEGTSYNEQFF.

This clone was detected only a few times. J is TRBJ2-3 and V is TRBV29-1; 7 bases line up with TRBD1. With V trimmed by 3 bases and J by 0 bases, 12 bases remained unmatched. The CDR3 contains 17 residues. Germline CDR1 and CDR2: SQVTM and ANQGSEA. CDR3 in DNA: TGCAGCGTTGATAGCCGGGACAGCCCTTTAAGCACAGATACGCAGTATTTT. It encodes CSVDSRDSPLSTDTQYF.